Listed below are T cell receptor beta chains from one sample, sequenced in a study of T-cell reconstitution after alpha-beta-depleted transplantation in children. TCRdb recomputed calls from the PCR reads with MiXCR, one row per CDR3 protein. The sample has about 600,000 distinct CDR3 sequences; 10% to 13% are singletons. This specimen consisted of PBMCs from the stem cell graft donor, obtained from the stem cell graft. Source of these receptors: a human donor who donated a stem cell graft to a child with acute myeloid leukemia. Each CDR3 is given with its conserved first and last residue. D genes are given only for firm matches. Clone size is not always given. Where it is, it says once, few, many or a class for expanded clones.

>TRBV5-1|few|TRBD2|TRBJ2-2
CASSTSMTSSTGELFF
TGCGCCAGCAGCACATCAATGACTAGCAGCACCGGGGAGCTGTTTTTT
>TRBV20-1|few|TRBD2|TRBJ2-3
CSAWGGSLSTDTQYF
TGCAGTGCTTGGGGGGGGTCTCTGAGCACAGATACGCAGTATTTT
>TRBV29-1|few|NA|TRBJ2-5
CSGGAGEETQYF
TGCAGCGGGGGGGCGGGAGAAGAGACCCAGTACTTC
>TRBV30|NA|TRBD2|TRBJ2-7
CACHGWTSGPIPYEQYF
TGTGCCTGCCACGGATGGACTAGCGGCCCCATCCCCTACGAGCAGTACTTC
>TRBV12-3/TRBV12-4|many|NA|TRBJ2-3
CASTLGSTLVTQYF
TGTGCCAGCACCCTAGGGTCCACTCTAGTTACGCAGTATTTT
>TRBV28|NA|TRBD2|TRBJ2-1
CASTHPGTSGGYNEQFF
TGTGCCAGCACCCATCCAGGGACTAGCGGAGGGTACAATGAGCAGTTCTTC
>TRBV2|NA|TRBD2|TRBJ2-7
CASSERGLAGVEQYF
TGTGCCAGCAGTGAACGGGGACTAGCGGGAGTCGAGCAGTACTTC
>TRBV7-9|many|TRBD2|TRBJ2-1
CASSFQAGGPIEQFF
TGTGCCAGCAGCTTTCAAGCGGGAGGGCCAATTGAGCAGTTCTTC
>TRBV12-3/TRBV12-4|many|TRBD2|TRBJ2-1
CASYSGRQNEQFF
TGTGCCAGTTATAGCGGGAGGCAGAATGAGCAGTTCTTC
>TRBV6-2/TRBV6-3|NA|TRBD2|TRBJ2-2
CASSSPSGRAETGELFF
TGTGCCAGCAGTTCGCCCAGCGGGAGGGCGGAAACCGGGGAGCTGTTTTTT
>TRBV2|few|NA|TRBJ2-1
CASSAWMEQFF
TGTGCCAGCAGTGCTTGGATGGAGCAGTTCTTC
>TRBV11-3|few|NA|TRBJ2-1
CASSELGSSYNEQFF
TGTGCCAGCAGTGAGCTCGGAAGCTCCTACAATGAGCAGTTCTTC
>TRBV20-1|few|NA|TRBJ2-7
CSARVGGYEQYF
TGCAGTGCTAGAGTGGGAGGTTACGAGCAGTACTTC
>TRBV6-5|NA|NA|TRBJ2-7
CASSYSSGEGYEQYF
TGTGCCAGCAGTTATTCTTCAGGGGAGGGCTACGAGCAGTACTTC
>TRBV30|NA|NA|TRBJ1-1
CAWMPGGPTEAFF
TGTGCCTGGATGCCGGGGGGTCCCACTGAAGCTTTCTTT
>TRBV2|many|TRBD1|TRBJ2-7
CASRLTGTSYEQYF
TGTGCCAGCAGGTTGACAGGGACCTCCTACGAGCAGTACTTC
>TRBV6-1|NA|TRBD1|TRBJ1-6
CASSAGQGMPPLHF
TGTGCCAGCAGTGCGGGACAGGGGATGCCACCCCTCCACTTT
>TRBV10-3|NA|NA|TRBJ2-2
CANSFGASNTGELFF
TGTGCCAACTCCTTTGGGGCGTCGAACACCGGGGAGCTGTTTTTT
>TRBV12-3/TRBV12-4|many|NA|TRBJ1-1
CASSSGPNTEAFF
TGTGCCAGCAGTTCTGGGCCGAACACTGAAGCTTTCTTT
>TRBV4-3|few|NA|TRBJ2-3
CASSQDPGYGTDTQYF
TGCGCCAGCAGCCAAGATCCGGGATACGGCACAGATACGCAGTATTTT
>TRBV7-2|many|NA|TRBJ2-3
CASSLAANTQYF
TGTGCCAGCAGCTTAGCGGCAAATACGCAGTATTTT
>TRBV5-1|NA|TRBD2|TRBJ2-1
CASSSSGTSGRANEQFF
TGCGCCAGCAGCTCCTCCGGGACTAGCGGGAGGGCCAATGAGCAGTTCTTC
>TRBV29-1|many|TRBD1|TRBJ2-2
CSVASLGQKNTGELFF
TGCAGCGTGGCAAGCCTGGGACAGAAGAACACCGGGGAGCTGTTTTTT
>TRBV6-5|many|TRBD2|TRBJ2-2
CASSYDGRVTGELFF
TGTGCCAGCAGTTATGACGGGAGGGTCACCGGGGAGCTGTTTTTT
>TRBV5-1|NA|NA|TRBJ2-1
CASSDGGLGVHEQFF
TGCGCCAGCAGCGACGGGGGACTGGGGGTCCATGAGCAGTTCTTC
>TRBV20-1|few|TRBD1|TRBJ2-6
CSASFHRGSRPVSSSSGANVLTF
TGCAGTGCTAGTTTCCACAGGGGCTCCAGACCAGTCTCCTCCAGCTCTGGGGCCAACGTCCTGACTTTC
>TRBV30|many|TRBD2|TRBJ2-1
CALTPTSGNEQFF
TGTGCCTTAACACCGACTAGCGGCAATGAGCAGTTCTTC
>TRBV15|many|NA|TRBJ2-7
CATSGGRDWFF
TGTGCCACCAGCGGGGGCCGCGACTGGTTCTTC
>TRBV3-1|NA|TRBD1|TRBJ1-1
CASSKRGQGNTEAFF
TGTGCCAGCAGCAAGCGGGGACAGGGGAACACTGAAGCTTTCTTT
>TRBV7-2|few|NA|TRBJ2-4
CASSSSARNIQYF
TGTGCCAGCAGTTCAAGCGCCCGGAACATTCAGTACTTC
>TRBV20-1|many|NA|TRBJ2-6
CSVPGHRVSGANVLTF
TGCAGTGTCCCGGGACACAGAGTCTCTGGGGCCAACGTCCTGACTTTC
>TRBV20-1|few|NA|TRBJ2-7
CSARDMAGPNPYEQYF
TGCAGTGCTAGAGATATGGCGGGTCCAAACCCCTACGAGCAGTACTTC
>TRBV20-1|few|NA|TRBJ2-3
CSAREGNTQYF
TGCAGTGCTAGAGAGGGAAATACGCAGTATTTT
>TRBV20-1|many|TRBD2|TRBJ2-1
CSARQAGALSHNEQFF
TGCAGTGCTAGACAAGCGGGAGCTTTGTCCCACAATGAGCAGTTCTTC
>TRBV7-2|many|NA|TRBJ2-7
CASSFMDSTYEQYF
TGTGCCAGCAGCTTCATGGACAGCACTTACGAGCAGTACTTC
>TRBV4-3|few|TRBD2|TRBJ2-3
CASSQAPAGSTDTQYF
TGCGCCAGCAGCCAAGCCCCAGCGGGAAGCACAGATACGCAGTATTTT
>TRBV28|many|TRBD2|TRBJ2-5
CASRSGGRETQYF
TGTGCCAGCAGGTCGGGCGGGAGAGAGACCCAGTACTTC
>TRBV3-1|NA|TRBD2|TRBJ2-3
CASSWTSGRSSTQYF
TGTGCCAGCTCCTGGACTAGCGGACGATCAAGTACGCAGTATTTT
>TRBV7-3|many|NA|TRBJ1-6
CASSLRGQLNSPLHF
TGTGCCAGCAGCTTACGAGGACAGCTAAATTCACCCCTCCACTTT
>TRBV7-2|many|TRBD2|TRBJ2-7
CASSSTSGRTYEQYF
TGTGCCAGCAGCTCCACTAGCGGGAGAACCTACGAGCAGTACTTC
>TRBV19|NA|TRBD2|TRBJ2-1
CASTGLAGGPGEQFF
TGTGCCAGTACCGGACTAGCGGGAGGGCCGGGGGAGCAGTTCTTC
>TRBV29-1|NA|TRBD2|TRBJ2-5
CSVEGLDNGGRGRETQYF
TGCAGCGTTGAAGGACTCGACAATGGCGGGAGAGGGAGGGAGACCCAGTACTTC
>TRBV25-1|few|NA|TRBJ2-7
CASSGSYSYEQYF
TGTGCCAGCAGTGGTTCCTACTCCTACGAGCAGTACTTC
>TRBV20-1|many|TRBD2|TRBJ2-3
CSARGREDTQYF
TGCAGTGCCAGAGGGAGGGAAGATACGCAGTATTTT
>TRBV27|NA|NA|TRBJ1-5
CASSLAGQNQPQHF
TGTGCCAGCAGTCTGGCAGGGCAAAATCAGCCCCAGCATTTT
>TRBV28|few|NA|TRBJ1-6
CASSLLSDSPLHF
TGTGCCAGCAGTTTACTTTCAGATTCACCCCTCCACTTT
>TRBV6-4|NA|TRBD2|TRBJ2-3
CASTSWVTGDDMGLAGQFTDTQYF
TGTGCCAGCACTAGTTGGGTCACAGGAGATGACATGGGACTAGCGGGCCAATTCACAGATACGCAGTATTTT
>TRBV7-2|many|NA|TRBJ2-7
CASSLHASISEQYF
TGTGCCAGCAGCTTACACGCGAGTATAAGCGAGCAGTACTTC
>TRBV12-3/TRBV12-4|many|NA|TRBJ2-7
CASSPSQASYEQYF
TGTGCCAGCAGTCCCTCACAGGCTTCCTACGAGCAGTACTTC
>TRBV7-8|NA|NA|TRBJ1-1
CASSSQGNFGEAFF
TGTGCCAGCAGCTCCCAGGGGAACTTCGGGGAAGCTTTCTTT
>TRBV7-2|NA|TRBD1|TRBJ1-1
CASSPRRDRAVTEAFF
TGTGCCAGCAGCCCCCGACGGGACAGGGCGGTCACTGAAGCTTTCTTT
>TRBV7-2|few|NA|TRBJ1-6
CASSSQGSPLHF
TGTGCCAGCAGCTCTCAAGGCTCACCCCTCCACTTT
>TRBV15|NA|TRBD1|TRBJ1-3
CATSRGGQRENTIYF
TGTGCCACCAGCCGAGGGGGACAGCGAGAAAACACCATATATTTT
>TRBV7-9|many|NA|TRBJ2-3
CASGLTVADTDTQYF
TGTGCCAGCGGGCTGACGGTAGCGGACACAGATACGCAGTATTTT
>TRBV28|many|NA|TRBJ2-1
CASSLPGVVDNEQFF
TGTGCCAGCAGTCTCCCCGGTGTGGTTGACAATGAGCAGTTCTTC
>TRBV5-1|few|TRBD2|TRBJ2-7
CASSSPRSSGRGYEQYF
TGCGCCAGCAGCTCACCCCGATCTAGCGGGAGGGGGTACGAGCAGTACTTC
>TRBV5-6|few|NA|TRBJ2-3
CASSLRQLSTDTQYF
TGTGCCAGCAGCCTCCGACAGTTAAGCACAGATACGCAGTATTTT
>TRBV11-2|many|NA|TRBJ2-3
CASSLEVQAQYF
TGTGCCAGCAGCTTAGAGGTCCAGGCGCAGTATTTT
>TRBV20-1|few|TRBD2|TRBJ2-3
CSALAGGGTDTQYF
TGCAGTGCTTTAGCGGGAGGAGGCACAGATACGCAGTATTTT
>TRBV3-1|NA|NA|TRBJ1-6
CASSQDGRNNSPLHF
TGTGCCAGCAGCCAAGATGGCAGAAATAATTCACCCCTCCACTTT